This T cell receptor (beta chain) is from a study of T-cell reconstitution after alpha-beta-depleted transplantation in children (dated by TCRdb to 2015 to 2016). Notes on the research overall: T-cell immune reconstitution after TCRalphabeta/CD19-depleted allogeneic hematopoietic cell transplantation in children was quantitatively tracked in the study by means of TCR repertoire profiling.

Receptor amplification or capture employed PCR. Sequencing was carried out with an Illumina HiSeq 2500. Molecular barcoding was employed in the preparation of TCR libraries, with unique molecular identifiers being used to normalize TCRbeta repertoire quantification. Using fastp trimming at Q25 and MiXCR clonotype assembly, TCRdb reanalyzed the public sequencing data and kept in-frame beta chains. Merged by CDR3 protein, the rows form single entries marked with the most common genes and DNA. The sample yields about 640,000 distinct CDR3 sequences; 16% were counted once. Clones ranked in the top ten supply approximately 1% of the sample. This clonotype was seen repeatedly, ten times or more. Its antigen target is currently unknown. The record has no base qualities; no much larger clone is one base away. The clonotype comes from a human donor who donated a stem cell graft to a child with acute myeloid leukemia. The source material was PBMCs from the stem cell graft donor, sampled from the stem cell graft.

The CDR3 has the sequence CASSLGQNYNEQFF. The nucleotide sequence is given as TGCGCCAGCAGCTTGGGGCAGAACTACAATGAGCAGTTCTTC. The sequence joins TRBV5-1 to TRBJ2-1; there is no confident call for the D gene. The junction shows trimming of 0 bases on V and 3 bases on J, plus 7 bases between the germline ends. CDR1 SGHRS and CDR2 YFSETQ were looked up in the germline V gene. The CDR3 starts with the cysteine, ends with the phenylalanine, and has 14 residues. Solely the CDR3 DNA is kept, with 42 bases framed from the first base.